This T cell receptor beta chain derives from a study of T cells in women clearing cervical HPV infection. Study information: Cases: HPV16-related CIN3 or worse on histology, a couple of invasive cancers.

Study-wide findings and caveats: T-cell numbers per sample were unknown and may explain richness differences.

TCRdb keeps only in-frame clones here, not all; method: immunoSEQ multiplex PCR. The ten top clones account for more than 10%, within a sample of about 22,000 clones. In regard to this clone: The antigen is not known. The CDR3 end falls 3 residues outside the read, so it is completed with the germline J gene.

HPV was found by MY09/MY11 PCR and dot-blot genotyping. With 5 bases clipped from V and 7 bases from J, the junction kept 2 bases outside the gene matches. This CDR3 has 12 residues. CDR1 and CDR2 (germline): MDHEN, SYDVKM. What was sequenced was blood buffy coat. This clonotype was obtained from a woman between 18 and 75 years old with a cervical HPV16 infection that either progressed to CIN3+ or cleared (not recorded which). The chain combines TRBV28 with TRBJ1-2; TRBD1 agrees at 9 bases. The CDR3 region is CASSGQGIGYTF. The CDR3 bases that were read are TGTGCCAGCAGTGGACAGGGGATTGGC.